This is a list of T cell receptor beta chains from one sample in a study of OX40 agonist ivuxolimab in advanced cancers. Profiling relied on immunoSEQ multiplex PCR, and the TCRdb table lists in-frame clones only, not all of them. The sample has approximately 120,000 clones; 80% to 95% are singletons. The material sequenced was CD4+ or CD8+ T cells sorted from blood, taken in a trial of the OX40 agonist ivuxolimab. These receptors were collected from an adult with an advanced solid tumor such as melanoma, head and neck, liver or kidney cancer. Both conserved end residues are part of each CDR3. A D gene is named only where the DNA matches it firmly. Clone size is not always given. Where it is, it says once, few, many or a class for expanded clones.

>TRBV18|TRBJ2-7|TRBD1|.
TGTGCCAGCTCGCGGGACAGGGTTATCGAGCAGTACTTC
CASSRDRVIEQYF
>TRBV6-4|TRBJ2-1|TRBD2|.
TGTGCCAGCGGACCTAGCGGGACGTTCAATGAGCAGTTCTTC
CASGPSGTFNEQFF
>TRBV18|TRBJ2-3|TRBD2|.
TGTGCCAGCTCACCACCGGCGGGAGGTACAGATACGCAGTATTTT
CASSPPAGGTDTQYF
>TRBV28|TRBJ1-4|.|.
TGTGCCAGCAGTTTTTATCGGCGGTCGAATGAAAAACTGTTTTTT
CASSFYRRSNEKLFF
>TRBV28|TRBJ2-3|TRBD1|.
TGTGCCAGTACAGGGGGTAGCACAGATACGCAGTATTTT
CASTGGSTDTQYF
>TRBV28|TRBJ2-7|TRBD2|.
TGTGCCACCGATACCGGGGGACTAGCGGCGGTTGAGCAGTACTTC
CATDTGGLAAVEQYF
>TRBV9|TRBJ1-1|TRBD1|.
TGTGCCAGCAGCGAGACAGGGTCGAACACTGAAGCTTTCTTT
CASSETGSNTEAFF
>TRBV5-8|TRBJ1-2|.|.
TGTGCCAGCACCACCCGGGGGTTCTATGGCTACACCTTC
CASTTRGFYGYTF
>TRBV6-1|TRBJ1-1|.|.
TGTGCCGGGGGACGGGGGAACACTGAAGCTTTCTTT
CAGGRGNTEAFF
>TRBV6-1|TRBJ2-5|.|.
TGTGCCAGCAGGGGCAGGACAACGTACCAAGAGACCCAGTACTTC
CASRGRTTYQETQYF
>TRBV29-1|TRBJ2-2|.|.
TGCAGCGGTCGGAGGGACCCGAACACCGGGGAGCTGTTTTTT
CSGRRDPNTGELFF
>TRBV6-1|TRBJ1-2|.|.
TGTGCCAGCAGTGAAGCGCCGCATAACTATGGCTACACCTTC
CASSEAPHNYGYTF
>TRBV21-1|TRBJ2-7|.|.
TGTGCCAGCAGCAAACTTGTGACAGGGGGGAACTACGAGCAGTACTTC
CASSKLVTGGNYEQYF
>TRBV18|TRBJ2-2|.|.
TGTGCCAGCTCACCACTAGGGGGAGACACCGGGGAGCTGTTTTTT
CASSPLGGDTGELFF
>TRBV10-2|TRBJ1-1|.|.
TGCGCCAGCAGTGAGTATACCGGTACTGAAGCTTTCTTT
CASSEYTGTEAFF
>TRBV19|TRBJ1-3|.|once
TGTGCCAGTAGTATCGCAGGGCCAGGTGGAAACACCATATATTTT
CASSIAGPGGNTIYF
>TRBV5-1|TRBJ2-1|.|.
TGCGCCAGCAGCCGGTGGTTGGGGAATGAGCAGTTCTTC
CASSRWLGNEQFF
>TRBV25-1|TRBJ2-2|.|.
TGTGCCAGCTCCCGCCTGGGGGTTGCCACCTCATCGGAGCTGTTTTTT
CASSRLGVATSSELFF
>TRBV28|TRBJ1-5|.|.
TGTGCCAGCAGTTCAAGACCCTTGGGGCAGCCCCAGCATTTT
CASSSRPLGQPQHF
>TRBV6-5|TRBJ1-4|.|.
TGTGCCAGCAGTTACTCGGGCAGGGATAATGAAAAACTGTTTTTT
CASSYSGRDNEKLFF
>TRBV2|TRBJ1-1|.|.
TGTGCCAGCAGTGCCGAGGGGAGCCGGACTGAAGCTTTCTTT
CASSAEGSRTEAFF
>TRBV7-9|TRBJ2-3|.|.
TGTGCCAGCAGCCGAGGGGGGGATACGCAGTATTTT
CASSRGGDTQYF
>TRBV28|TRBJ1-5|.|.
TGTGCCACCCTTTATAGCAATCAGCCCCAGCATTTT
CATLYSNQPQHF
>TRBV28|TRBJ1-5|TRBD1|once
TGTGCCAGCAGTTTTAGCGGGACAGGGAACAATCAGCCCCAGCATTTT
CASSFSGTGNNQPQHF
>TRBV7-2|TRBJ2-3|TRBD2|.
TGTGCCAGCAGCTTAGCGCATGGACTAGCGGCCACAGATACGCAGTATTTT
CASSLAHGLAATDTQYF
>TRBV18|TRBJ2-7|TRBD1|.
TGTGCCAGCTCGCCCTCCTCTCCGGGACAGGTAATTTACGAGCAGTACTTC
CASSPSSPGQVIYEQYF
>TRBV20-1|TRBJ1-1|.|few
TGCAGTGCTCTACGGAACACTGAAGCTTTCTTT
CSALRNTEAFF
>TRBV30|TRBJ2-1|TRBD2|.
TGTGCCTGGGAGATAGGACTAGCGGGAGGAGATGAGCAGTTCTTC
CAWEIGLAGGDEQFF
>TRBV6-6|TRBJ1-2|.|.
TGTGCCAGCATCTTCGACGGAACTAACTATGGCTACACCTTC
CASIFDGTNYGYTF
>TRBV19|TRBJ2-1|TRBD1|.
TGTGCCAGTAGTGTACAGGGGAGCAATGAGCAGTTCTTC
CASSVQGSNEQFF
>TRBV19|TRBJ2-2|.|.
TGTGCCAGTAGAGTTATGAGCAGGAACACCGGGGAGCTGTTTTTT
CASRVMSRNTGELFF
>TRBV28|TRBJ1-5|.|.
TGTGCCAGCAGTTTATTGGGGGGCGACTTCGGAAATCAGCCCCAGCATTTT
CASSLLGGDFGNQPQHF
>TRBV10-2|TRBJ2-7|.|.
TGCGCCAGCAAACTGTTTCTTGAAACAGGCGTTACTTCCTACGAGCAGTACTTC
CASKLFLETGVTSYEQYF
>TRBV9|TRBJ2-3|.|.
TGTGCCAGCAGCGTAGATGGCGGGATACCAGATACGCAGTATTTT
CASSVDGGIPDTQYF
>TRBV19|TRBJ2-2|.|.
TGTGCCAGTAGTATGGTAGGGCCCACCGGGGAGCTGTTTTTT
CASSMVGPTGELFF
>TRBV29-1|TRBJ2-7|.|.
TGCAGCGTTGAGGGGGGTCGGGACGAGCAGTACTTC
CSVEGGRDEQYF
>TRBV27|TRBJ1-6|.|once
TGTGCCAGCAGTTATGGCAGTCTTAGCAATTCACCCCTCCACTTT
CASSYGSLSNSPLHF
>TRBV27|TRBJ2-1|.|.
TGTGCCAGCAGTTCCCGGACATTTAGCTCCTACAATGAGCAGTTCTTC
CASSSRTFSSYNEQFF
>TRBV19|TRBJ2-1|.|.
TGTGCCAGCGCTGGACTAATTTTTTCGGATGAGCAGTTCTTC
CASAGLIFSDEQFF
>TRBV2|TRBJ1-1|.|.
TGTGCCAGCAGAGTTATACAGGGCGGGGCCACTGAAGCTTTCTTT
CASRVIQGGATEAFF
>TRBV5-6|TRBJ1-5|.|.
TGTGCCAGCAGCCCCGGGGGGCCCTATAGCAATCAGCCCCAGCATTTT
CASSPGGPYSNQPQHF
>TRBV20-1|TRBJ2-7|.|.
TGCAGTGCTAGTGCCGGGCCCGAGCAGTACTTC
CSASAGPEQYF
>TRBV28|TRBJ2-3|.|.
TGTGCCAGCAGTTTGGGCGGGAGCACAGATACGCAGTATTTT
CASSLGGSTDTQYF
>TRBV28|TRBJ2-2|TRBD2|.
TGTGCCAGCAGTTCCCAAAAGCGGGACGGGACCGGGGAGCTGTTTTTT
CASSSQKRDGTGELFF
>TRBV6-4|TRBJ2-1|TRBD2|.
TGTGCCAGCAGCCCCGAGGGACTAGCGGGAGATAGTGAGCAGTTCTTC
CASSPEGLAGDSEQFF
>TRBV11-2|TRBJ2-5|TRBD1|.
TGTGCCAGCAGCCCTCGGACAGGGCAGGAGACCCAGTACTTC
CASSPRTGQETQYF
>TRBV27|TRBJ2-3|.|.
TGTGCCAGCAGTTCGCGGGGCTTAGGGGATACGCAGTATTTT
CASSSRGLGDTQYF